The rows below give T cell receptor beta chains drawn from one sample of a study of shared clonotypes between healthy human individuals. Here immunoSEQ multiplex PCR was the method, and the copy in TCRdb shows in-frame clones only, minus some. The table shows roughly 500,000 clones, with almost 80% occurring only once. Sequenced input: PBMCs. These receptors were obtained from a woman in her forties in good health. Some clones in this sample may be carry-over from other donors' samples. Both conserved end residues are part of each CDR3. A D gene is named only where the DNA matches it firmly. Where a row states a size, it is once, few, many or the class of an expanded clone; other rows omit it.

.	TRBV19	.	TRBJ2-3	TGTGCCAGTAGTATTAGTAGCGGTTACACAGATACGCAGTATTTT	CASSISSGYTDTQYF
TRBD1	TRBV7-9	.	TRBJ1-2	TGTGCCAGCAGCTTTGACAGGGGAGGTGGCTACACCTTC	CASSFDRGGGYTF
.	TRBV30	.	TRBJ2-1	TGTGCCCGGAGCGGATACAATGAGCAGTTCTTC	CARSGYNEQFF
TRBD1	TRBV6-1	.	TRBJ1-5	TGTGCCAGCAGTTTAGGGACAGGGCGCAATCAGCCCCAGCATTTT	CASSLGTGRNQPQHF
.	TRBV27	.	TRBJ2-7	TGTGCCAGCAATTCCGGGACACCGGTCTACGAGCAGTACTTC	CASNSGTPVYEQYF
.	TRBV19	.	TRBJ1-1	TGTGCCAGTTTTTTAACCCCAGGGGTGATAACTGAAGCTTTCTTT	CASFLTPGVITEAFF
TRBD2	TRBV29-1	.	TRBJ2-3	TGCAGCGGCACGGGACTAGCGGGAGGGGGCACAGATACGCAGTATTTT	CSGTGLAGGGTDTQYF
TRBD1	TRBV6-6	.	TRBJ2-7	TGTGCCAGCAGCGACGGGACAGGGGGCTCCTACGAGCAGTACTTC	CASSDGTGGSYEQYF
TRBD2	TRBV6-1	.	TRBJ2-7	TGTGCCAGCAGTTGGACTAGCGGGTTCGACGAGCAGTACTTC	CASSWTSGFDEQYF
.	TRBV5-1	.	TRBJ2-7	TGCGCCAGCAGCTTGGTGGGTTACGAGCAGTACTTC	CASSLVGYEQYF
TRBD1	TRBV2	.	TRBJ2-7	TGTGCCAGCAGTGACCCGAGACAGGGGGAGCAGTACTTC	CASSDPRQGEQYF
.	TRBV18	.	TRBJ2-3	TGTGCCAGCTCACTCCAGGGTGGGAGCACAGATACGCAGTATTTT	CASSLQGGSTDTQYF
.	TRBV29-1	.	TRBJ2-1	TGCAGCGTTGATGAGGGGAGGAGGCAGTTCTTC	CSVDEGRRQFF
.	TRBV5-1	.	TRBJ2-4	TGCGCCAGCAGCCTGAGGACCGAGGGCCTGGGGATTAGAAACATTCAGTACTTC	CASSLRTEGLGIRNIQYF
.	TRBV28	.	TRBJ2-2	TGTGCCAGCAGTTGGGGGCCCCCCCCCGGGGAGCTGTTTTTT	CASSWGPPPGELFF
.	TRBV2	.	TRBJ2-7	TGTGCCAGCAGTGTGCGACAGATTCCCTACGAGCAGTACTTC	CASSVRQIPYEQYF
TRBD2	TRBV9	once	TRBJ2-1	TGTGCCAGCAGCCCACAAAGAGGGACTAGCGGTGACAATGAGCAGTTCTTC	CASSPQRGTSGDNEQFF
TRBD2	TRBV11-2	.	TRBJ2-7	TGTGCCAGCAGCTCGCTAGCGGGAGGACTCTACGAGCAGTACTTC	CASSSLAGGLYEQYF
TRBD2	TRBV4-2	.	TRBJ2-1	TGTGCCAGCAGCGCCGCTAGCGGAGGCTCCTACAATGAGCAGTTCTTC	CASSAASGGSYNEQFF
TRBD2	TRBV5-1	.	TRBJ2-1	TGCGCCAGCAGCTTGGCCGGGACTAGATCTTACAATGAGCAGTTCTTC	CASSLAGTRSYNEQFF
.	TRBV18	few	TRBJ2-5	TGTGCCAGCTCACCCTCGCAGGAGACCCAGTACTTC	CASSPSQETQYF
.	TRBV30	.	TRBJ1-1	TGTGCCTGGAGCCCCTTTGGGGGGTGGAGGACTGAAGCTTTCTTT	CAWSPFGGWRTEAFF
TRBD1	TRBV2	few	TRBJ2-3	TGTGCCAGCAGCCGACAGGGGGGTCGCACAGATACGCAGTATTTT	CASSRQGGRTDTQYF
TRBD1	TRBV10-2	few	TRBJ2-1	TGCGCCAGCAGTGAGTCGAGGGACAGGGGAAGGGGTGAGCAGTTCTTC	CASSESRDRGRGEQFF
.	TRBV4-3	.	TRBJ2-2	TGCGCCAGCAGCCAAGGGGGATCCACCGGGGAGCTGTTTTTT	CASSQGGSTGELFF
.	TRBV7-2	once	TRBJ2-7	TGTGCCAGCAGCTTAGTAGGGCTCGCGGTCGAGCAGTACTTC	CASSLVGLAVEQYF
.	TRBV27	.	TRBJ2-6	TGTGCCAGCAGTTTTTCCTACACAAGCTCTGGGGCCAACGTCCTGACTTTC	CASSFSYTSSGANVLTF
TRBD2	TRBV7-6	few	TRBJ2-7	TGTGCCAGCAGCTTAGCGCATTCGGGAGGGAGCCCCTACGAGCAGTACTTC	CASSLAHSGGSPYEQYF
.	TRBV18	.	TRBJ1-1	TGTGCCAGCTCGGGGGGGATTAACACTGAAGCTTTCTTT	CASSGGINTEAFF
.	TRBV6-5	.	TRBJ2-3	TGTGCCAGCAGAACAGGGACAGATACGCAGTATTTT	CASRTGTDTQYF
.	TRBV2	.	TRBJ2-1	TGTGCCAGCAGTGTGGGAGGTACAATCTCCTACAATGAGCAGTTCTTC	CASSVGGTISYNEQFF
TRBD2	TRBV27	once	TRBJ2-1	TGTGCCAGCAGTTGGGGGACTAGCGGGAGGACGAATGAGCAGTTCTTC	CASSWGTSGRTNEQFF
.	TRBV6-5	.	TRBJ2-7	TGTGCCAGCAGTTCACAGTACGAGCAGTACTTC	CASSSQYEQYF
.	TRBV12-5	.	TRBJ1-5	TGTGCTAGTGGTTCCCTCCTCCCGACACTGTTGAGCAATCAGCCCCAGCATTTT	CASGSLLPTLLSNQPQHF
TRBD1	TRBV4-3	.	TRBJ2-3	TGCGCCAGCAGCCAAACAGGACAGGGCGGCACAGATACGCAGTATTTT	CASSQTGQGGTDTQYF
TRBD1	TRBV5-1	.	TRBJ2-7	TGCGCCAGCAGCTTGGGCGCCGGGACAGACACCTACGAGCAGTACTTC	CASSLGAGTDTYEQYF
TRBD2	TRBV5-6	few	TRBJ2-3	TGTGCCAGCAGCTTGGGCAAGGGACTAGACCTCACAGATACGCAGTATTTT	CASSLGKGLDLTDTQYF
.	TRBV9	.	TRBJ1-1	TGTGCCAGCAGCGAAAGTTCAGTGAGCACTGAAGCTTTCTTT	CASSESSVSTEAFF
.	TRBV11-2	.	TRBJ2-2	TGTGCCAGCAGCCTTTTGGCAGCAAGCACCGGGGAGCTGTTTTTT	CASSLLAASTGELFF
.	TRBV30	.	TRBJ2-5	TGTGCCTGGGCATTCGACAGGTACCAAGAGACCCAGTACTTC	CAWAFDRYQETQYF
TRBD1	TRBV6-1	.	TRBJ2-7	TGTGCCAGCTCCGTAGGGACAGAAGTTGTGGTCGGGCAGTACTTC	CASSVGTEVVVGQYF
TRBD2	TRBV6-1	few	TRBJ2-7	TGTGCCAGCAGTGAGGGACTAGCAACCTCCTACGAGCAGTACTTC	CASSEGLATSYEQYF
.	TRBV28	.	TRBJ1-1	TGTGCCAGCAACGGGGGGCGAGCATTACTCGTCATGAACACTGAAGCTTTCTTT	CASNGGRALLVMNTEAFF
.	TRBV5-1	.	TRBJ2-5	TGCGCCAGCAGCCAGAACGTCCAGGGAAGAACGGAGACCCAGTACTTC	CASSQNVQGRTETQYF
.	TRBV15	.	TRBJ1-5	TGTGCCACCAGCCCAGGATGGCAGCCCCAGCATTTT	CATSPGWQPQHF
TRBD1	TRBV10-2	.	TRBJ2-5	TGCGCCAGCACCGGCCCAGGGGGCCCCTCCCAAGAGACCCAGTACTTC	CASTGPGGPSQETQYF
TRBD2	TRBV30	.	TRBJ2-5	TGTGCCTGGAGTGTTGGGGGGGGACAAGAGACCCAGTACTTC	CAWSVGGGQETQYF
TRBD1	TRBV5-4	.	TRBJ2-7	TGTGCCAGCAGCTTGGCGGGACAGGACTACGAGCAGTACTTC	CASSLAGQDYEQYF
TRBD1	TRBV6-6	.	TRBJ1-2	TGTGCCAGCAGGGGGACAGGGGTGCACTATGGCTACACCTTC	CASRGTGVHYGYTF
TRBD2	TRBV28	.	TRBJ2-5	TGTGCCAGCGCAGAAAACTTAGCGGGAGCAGGAGAGACCCAGTACTTC	CASAENLAGAGETQYF
TRBD2	TRBV11-1	.	TRBJ2-1	TGTGCCAGCAGACATAGCGGGAGGGCCCTAACGGGTGAGCAGTTCTTC	CASRHSGRALTGEQFF
.	TRBV6-5	.	TRBJ1-1	TGTGCCAGCAGTTACAGGGGGACGAACACTGAAGCTTTCTTT	CASSYRGTNTEAFF
TRBD2	TRBV7-2	.	TRBJ2-3	TGTGCCAGCAGCCCGCCGGGACTAGCGGAAGGGTTAGATACGCAGTATTTT	CASSPPGLAEGLDTQYF
.	TRBV29-1	.	TRBJ2-7	TGCAGCGTTGACGGTGCGGGAACCAACGAGCAGTACTTC	CSVDGAGTNEQYF